The T cell receptor beta chain under discussion was sequenced for a study of OX40 agonist ivuxolimab in advanced cancers. Overall study: The dose-escalation cohort was about 87% male, with a mean age of approximately 61 years, ranging about 23 to 79. Enrollees could have had prior anti-PD-1, anti-PD-L1 or anti-CTLA-4 therapy, which 40% to 45% had received. Study outcomes and limitations: No antigen was identified for the clonally expanded peripheral T cells.

Remarks on this clone: What it binds is unknown.

Sequenced by immunoSEQ multiplex PCR; TCRdb stores in-frame clones only, minus some. The sample carries around 150,000 clones, under 95% recorded once. There are 15 residues in the CDR3. V gave up 2 bases and J gave up 3 bases, with 12 bases separating them. Germline V gene sequence: CDR1 SGHKS, CDR2 YYEKEE (reference sequence). This TCR derives from an adult with an advanced solid tumor such as melanoma, head and neck, liver or kidney cancer. The rearrangement joins TRBV5-5 to TRBJ1-5, with D uncertain. This specimen consisted of CD4+ or CD8+ T cells sorted from blood, obtained in a trial of the OX40 agonist ivuxolimab. The CDR3 bases are TGTGCCAGCAGCTTTCGATGGCGGGTCAATCAGCCCCAGCATTTT. This gives the protein CASSFRWRVNQPQHF.